The present entry profiles one T cell receptor beta chain with its context. The antigen remains unidentified. Some clones are missing from TCRdb's copy, which holds only in-frame ones; the method was immunoSEQ multiplex PCR. The sample holds about 78,000 clones; 90% to 96% are singletons and the top ten take 1.6%. Germline CDR1 reads MNHEY; CDR2 reads SVGAGI. The CDR3 totals 14 residues. Trimming took 5 bases from V and 7 from J; bases not matched to a gene: 10. The sample is drawn from a study of cytomegalovirus exposure and HLA in healthy donors. Notes on the study in general: Altogether, 170 or so TCR beta chains were recorded as cytomegalovirus-associated. In the roughly 120 validation repertoires, a later analysis found that first-cohort TCR clusters tended to co-occur.

The sequencing sample was made of PBMCs. The chain combines TRBV6-5 with TRBJ2-7; 8 bases agree with TRBD1. The receptor was isolated from a man between 18 and 35 years old in good health and CMV-seropositive. The CDR3 DNA is TGTGCCAGCAGTGTGGACAGGGAGAAAGATGAGCAGTACTTC. Translating it yields CASSVDREKDEQYF.